Listed here are 29 T cell receptor beta chains from one sample, sequenced in a study of blood T cell repertoires in COVID-19. The table came from immunoSEQ multiplex PCR; TCRdb's copy has only in-frame clones and leaves some out. The table includes roughly 230,000 clones, 65% to 85% detected once. Specimen: peripheral blood. The receptor set was obtained from a woman aged 80 or over with acute or convalescent COVID-19.

The V call is TRBV11-3, the J call TRBJ1-1; no firm D call. Trimming removed 5 bases from V and 2 bases from J, with 12 bases in between. Germline loops: CDR1 SGHNT, CDR2 YENEEA. The CDR3 loop spans 14 amino acids. The CDR3 loop reads CASSRAGRNTEAFF. The CDR3 DNA follows: TGTGCCAGCAGCCGCGCCGGGAGAAACACTGAAGCTTTCTTT.

Regarding this clone: Within the sample, other DNA sequences also encode this same CDR3. The chain couples TRBV5-6 to TRBJ1-5, with D unresolved. This CDR3 contains 12 residues. V was shortened by 0 bases and J by 6 bases, with 4 bases between the two germline ends. Per the germline V gene, CDR1 is SGHDT and CDR2 is YYEEEE. The CDR3 protein is CASSLAGQPQHF. Written as DNA, the CDR3 is TGTGCCAGCAGCTTGGCCGGTCAGCCCCAGCATTTT.

This rearrangement joins TRBV10-3 to TRBJ1-5; 10 bases line up with TRBD1. J gave up 6 bases and V 6 bases, and 8 bases lay outside the gene matches. Germline assignment: CDR1 ENHRY and CDR2 SYGVKD. This CDR3 has 15 residues. Here the CDR3 reads CAISDRGQTGQPQHF. The CDR3 coding sequence is TGTGCCATCAGCGACAGGGGGCAGACGGGTCAGCCCCAGCATTTT.

CDR3 coding DNA: TGTGCCAGCAGCCAGCACCTTGGGCGTGGCTACACCTTC. The encoded protein is CASSQHLGRGYTF. The V call is TRBV14, the J call TRBJ1-2; no reliable D call. CDR1 and CDR2 (germline): SGHDN, FVKESK. Trimming cost V 3 bases and J 7 bases, with 12 bases left between them. This CDR3 contains 13 residues.

The chain links TRBV12-3 or TRBV12-4 to TRBJ2-5; no clear D. This CDR3 contains 13 residues. V gave up 5 bases and J gave up 0 bases, with 7 bases separating them. CDR3 DNA sequence: TGTGCCAGCAGTCTTTCCTACCAAGAGACCCAGTACTTC. Translation: CASSLSYQETQYF.

The J gene is TRBJ2-1, the V gene TRBV20-1; weak D call: TRBD2 (5 bases). V gave up 3 bases and J gave up 0 bases, with 12 bases separating them. Looked up from germline, CDR1 is DFQATT and CDR2 is SNEGSKA (reference sequence). This CDR3 has 15 residues. The CDR3 here is CSASSWGVSYNEQFF. CDR3 bases: TGCAGTGCTAGTTCGTGGGGAGTCTCCTACAATGAGCAGTTCTTC.

This clone was seen just once. V and J are TRBV18 and TRBJ2-1; 9 bases are a match to TRBD1. This CDR3 is 15 amino acids long. With V trimmed by 4 bases and J by 4 bases, 5 bases remained unmatched. CDR1 KGHSH and CDR2 LQKENI come from the germline V gene. CDR3 nucleotide sequence: TGTGCCAGCTCACAGTCAGGACAGGGGTACAATGAGCAGTTCTTC. This codes for CASSQSGQGYNEQFF. Supplemented by reference TRBV18 and TRBJ2-1, the full variable domain reads NAGVMQNPRHLVRRRGQEARLRCSPMKGHSHVYWYRQLPEEGLKFMVYLQKENIIDESGMPKERFSAEFPKEGPSILRIQQVVRGDSAAYFCASSQSGQGYNEQFFGPGTRLTVL.

The chain employs TRBV20-1 and TRBJ2-7; D may be TRBD1 (5 bases). V shed 3 bases and J shed 3 bases, with 9 bases lying between them. The CDR3 is made up of 12 amino acids. Germline V gene sequence: CDR1 DFQATT, CDR2 SNEGSKA (reference sequence). CDR3 nucleotide sequence: TGCAGTGCTAGTTTAAGGGGCTACGAGCAGTACTTC. Its translation: CSASLRGYEQYF.

The CDR3 DNA reads as TGTGCCAGCTCACCTACAGTGACAGAGGCAGCCAATTCACCCCTCCACTTT. Translation: CASSPTVTEAANSPLHF. J is TRBJ1-6 and V is TRBV18; weak D call: TRBD1 (5 bases). CDR3 length: 17 amino acids. V was pared by 3 bases and J by 7 bases, with 19 bases between. Germline values: CDR1 KGHSH, CDR2 LQKENI.

This sequence joins TRBV18 and TRBJ1-3, with D unresolved. The germline V and J ends were trimmed by 2 bases and 8 bases, with 10 bases remaining between them. Germline-derived CDR1 and CDR2 are KGHSH and LQKENI. The CDR3 is made up of 13 amino acids. In nucleotides, the CDR3 is TGTGCCAGCTCACCAAACACCATGGACACCATATATTTT. Protein: CASSPNTMDTIYF. The full variable domain, rest sourced from reference TRBV18 and TRBJ1-3, is NAGVMQNPRHLVRRRGQEARLRCSPMKGHSHVYWYRQLPEEGLKFMVYLQKENIIDESGMPKERFSAEFPKEGPSILRIQQVVRGDSAAYFCASSPNTMDTIYFGEGSWLTVV.

This clone appeared once. V usage is TRBV6-1 and J usage is TRBJ1-1, with D possibly being TRBD1 (6 bases). CDR3 length equals 20 residues. The germline CDR1 and CDR2 sequences are MNHNS and SASEGT. Deletions cut 1 base from V and 5 bases from J, with 29 bases between. The CDR3: CASSEGGRAGFYYRRTEAFF. As DNA, the CDR3 is TGTGCCAGCAGTGAAGGGGGGCGGGCCGGATTCTACTATCGGAGGACTGAAGCTTTCTTT.

This rearrangement joins TRBV5-1 to TRBJ2-2; 9 positions match TRBD2. Trimming removed 1 base from V and 7 bases from J; junction bases left unmatched: 5. The CDR3 totals 15 residues. Looked up from germline, CDR1 is SGHRS and CDR2 is YFSETQ. The CDR3 DNA follows: TGCGCCAGCAGCTTGTCCGGGACTAGCAGCGGGGAGCTGTTTTTT. The encoded protein is CASSLSGTSSGELFF.

V and J are TRBV2 and TRBJ2-2; 11 nucleotides align to TRBD2. The J segment lost 1 base and the V segment lost 2 bases, leaving 3 bases of the junction unmatched. The germline V gene has CDR1 SNHLY and CDR2 FYNNEI. The CDR3 is 17 amino acids. CDR3 residues: CASSERGLAVNTGELFF. The CDR3 bases are TGTGCCAGCAGTGAAAGGGGACTAGCGGTGAACACCGGGGAGCTGTTTTTT.

V and J are TRBV5-5 and TRBJ2-7, with 9 positions matching TRBD2. V shed 6 bases and J 3 bases; nucleotides not matched to a gene: 13. The CDR3 loop spans 16 amino acids. CDR1 is SGHKS, CDR2 YYEKEE, per germline (reference sequence). CDR3 nucleotide sequence: TGTGCCAGCACCCGCGGGGGGGGGATCGGGCACTACGAGCAGTACTTC. Translating gives CASTRGGGIGHYEQYF.

The rearrangement links TRBV6-1 to TRBJ1-1; no clear D gene. The CDR3 spans 16 residues. The V gene lost 3 bases and the J gene lost 1 base, with 15 bases spanning the gap. Germline V lookup: CDR1 MNHNS, CDR2 SASEGT. The CDR3 DNA reads as TGTGCCAGCAGTGAGAGCCCCCTGGGAGGGAACACTGAAGCTTTCTTT. Its protein product is CASSESPLGGNTEAFF.

The chain recombines TRBV3-1 (or the pseudogene TRBV3-2) with TRBJ1-1; a weak D match, TRBD1 (6 bases). Per germline, CDR1 LGHDT and CDR2 YNNKEL (reference sequence). There are 13 residues in the CDR3. The germline V and J ends were trimmed by 4 bases and 4 bases, with 10 bases remaining between them. The CDR3 DNA follows: TGTGCCAGCAGCCCCCAGGGGCGCACTGAAGCTTTCTTT. Encoded protein: CASSPQGRTEAFF.

This chain joins TRBV7-8 and TRBJ1-1; D might be TRBD1 (6 bases). V lost 5 bases to trimming and J lost 5 bases, with 30 bases between them. From germline, CDR1 is SGHVS and CDR2 FQNEAQ. This CDR3 is 19 amino acids long. CDR3 amino acids: CASSRQARGFIMNGTEAFF. The DNA for the CDR3 is TGTGCCAGCAGCCGACAGGCCAGGGGTTTTATAATGAACGGGACTGAAGCTTTCTTT.

The chain uses TRBV2 and TRBJ2-5; weak D call: TRBD1 (6 bases). CDR1 SNHLY and CDR2 FYNNEI come from the germline V gene. The germline V and J ends were trimmed by 7 bases and 2 bases, with 14 bases remaining between them. The CDR3 runs to 14 residues. CDR3 sequence: CASTIQGTQETQYF. DNA of the CDR3: TGTGCCAGCACAATACAGGGAACACAAGAGACCCAGTACTTC.

The J gene is TRBJ2-3, the V gene TRBV7-2, with D unclear. The germline CDR1 and CDR2 sequences are SGHTA and FQGNSA. V was trimmed by 1 base and J by 6 bases, leaving 8 bases between them. The CDR3 is made up of 13 amino acids. DNA of the CDR3: TGTGCCAGCAGCTTAGGGGCCGAGGATACGCAGTATTTT. The encoded protein is CASSLGAEDTQYF.

The J gene is TRBJ1-4, the V gene TRBV29-1; 10 bases are a match to TRBD1. The germline V gene encodes CDR1 SQVTM and CDR2 ANQGSEA. This CDR3 spans 14 amino acids. The J segment lost 6 bases and the V segment lost 5 bases, leaving 6 bases of the junction unmatched. This CDR3 reads CSVPPTGGDEKLFF. CDR3 bases: TGCAGCGTTCCGCCGACAGGGGGCGATGAAAAACTGTTTTTT.

The V and J genes are TRBV25-1 and TRBJ2-7; TRBD2 is a possible D gene (5 bases). V gave up 10 bases and J gave up 3 bases, with 10 bases separating them. The CDR3 loop spans 11 amino acids. From germline, CDR1 is MGHDK and CDR2 SYGVNS. For the CDR3, the DNA is TGTGCCACTGCGGGTTACTACGAGCAGTACTTC. Its translation is CATAGYYEQYF.

The chain has TRBV18 and TRBJ1-1; the D gene is possibly TRBD1 (6 bases). Germline CDR1 and CDR2: KGHSH and LQKENI. This CDR3 comprises 15 residues. V lost 6 bases to trimming and J lost 0 bases, with 14 bases between them. The chain's CDR3 is CASSSTGSMNTEAFF. The CDR3 DNA is TGTGCCAGCTCTTCTACAGGGAGTATGAACACTGAAGCTTTCTTT.

CDR3 protein: CATRIDRRYQPQHF. The CDR3 DNA reads as TGTGCCACGAGAATCGACAGGCGGTATCAGCCCCAGCATTTT. This chain links TRBV24-1 with TRBJ1-5, with D perhaps TRBD1 (6 bases). In germline, CDR1 is KGHDR, CDR2 SFDVKD. The CDR3 totals 14 residues. V was pared by 10 bases and J by 5 bases, with 17 bases between.

This clone was detected only once. The chain has TRBV7-8 and TRBJ2-3, with D unclear. Germline values: CDR1 SGHVS, CDR2 FQNEAQ. Trimming took off 6 bases at V and 2 bases at J, with 6 bases between the two ends. CDR3 length equals 12 residues. CDR3: CASSTNTDTQYF. CDR3 DNA sequence: TGTGCCAGCAGTACAAACACAGATACGCAGTATTTT.

A few counts support this clone. CDR3 region: CASSEWVAGGHNEQFF. CDR3 in DNA: TGTGCCAGCAGTGAATGGGTAGCGGGGGGACACAATGAGCAGTTCTTC. The chain has TRBV6-1 and TRBJ2-1, with 10 bases fitting TRBD2. The CDR3 covers 16 residues. The germline CDR1 and CDR2 sequences are MNHNS and SASEGT. V shed 2 bases and J 5 bases; nucleotides not matched to a gene: 6.

The J gene is TRBJ1-1, the V gene TRBV5-1; D is possibly TRBD1 (6 bases). The CDR3 covers 14 residues. Germline CDR1 SGHRS, CDR2 YFSETQ. V was shortened by 0 bases and J by 4 bases, with 10 bases between the two germline ends. The CDR3 nucleotides are TGCGCCAGCAGCTTGGGGGGGCAGGTCACTGAAGCTTTCTTT. This gives the protein CASSLGGQVTEAFF.

The V gene is TRBV7-9, the J gene TRBJ2-6; D remains ambiguous. Germline V gene sequence: CDR1 SEHNR, CDR2 FQNEAQ (reference sequence). The CDR3 totals 16 residues. Trimming shortened V by 3 bases and J by 2 bases, and 11 bases separated the two germline ends. Here the CDR3 reads CASSFTSGTGANVLTF. DNA for the CDR3: TGTGCCAGCAGCTTCACGTCTGGCACTGGGGCCAACGTCCTGACTTTC.

This chain joins TRBV2 and TRBJ1-5; tentatively, D is TRBD1 (6 bases). CDR3 length: 13 amino acids. Trimming took 7 bases from V and 3 from J, leaving 10 bases between them. Germline V gene sequence: CDR1 SNHLY, CDR2 FYNNEI. CDR3 sequence reads: CASKGQNNQPQHF. CDR3 DNA: TGTGCCAGCAAAGGACAGAACAATCAGCCCCAGCATTTT. The whole variable domain, remainder taken from reference TRBV2 and TRBJ1-5, is EPEVTQTPSHQVTQMGQEVILRCVPISNHLYFYWYRQILGQKVEFLVSFYNNEISEKSEIFDDQFSVERPDGSNFTLKIRSTKLEDSAMYFCASKGQNNQPQHFGDGTRLSIL.

J is TRBJ1-2 and V is TRBV7-9; 7 bases align to TRBD1. Germline V gene data show CDR1 as SEHNR and CDR2 as FQNEAQ (reference sequence). The length of the CDR3 is 14 residues. Trimming at V came to 4 bases and at J to 7 bases, leaving 9 bases not matched to a gene. This CDR3 reads CASSYTTGFVGYTF. The CDR3 DNA follows: TGTGCCAGCAGCTACACGACAGGGTTCGTTGGCTACACCTTC.